The source of this T cell receptor beta chain is a study of T-cell memory formation after mild COVID-19. Using its own MiXCR run on the 5' RACE reads, TCRdb lists one record per CDR3 protein. The sample consists of 200,000 or so distinct CDR3 sequences, around 18% of them appearing once. Germline V lookup: CDR1 SGHRS, CDR2 YFSETQ. This CDR3 comprises 12 residues. The V gene lost 4 bases and the J gene lost 5 bases, with 9 bases spanning the gap. The receptor comes from an adult woman who had mild COVID-19 (a few samples of this study predate the infection). Cell type and time point are not known. Sequenced material: PBMCs or a T cell subset sorted from them (not recorded which). The gene calls are TRBV5-1 and TRBJ1-2, with D hard to call. Here the CDR3 reads CASSRTAYGYTF. The CDR3 nucleotides are TGCGCCAGCAGCCGGACGGCGTATGGCTACACCTTC.